The 32 T cell receptor beta chains given below trace back to one sample, sequenced in a study of blood T cell repertoires in COVID-19. Only in-frame clones appear in the TCRdb table, and some are missing; sequencing was by immunoSEQ multiplex PCR. Counted here are 350,000 to 550,000 clones, around 91% occurring once; the ten biggest clones make up around 1.1%. The specimen was PBMCs or T cells enriched from blood (not recorded which). These receptors came from a man aged 25 to 40 who had recovered from COVID-19.

The CDR3 DNA sequence: TGTGCCAGCAGCTCGGGACTAGCGGGAGTTGGGCAGTTCTTC. Protein product: CASSSGLAGVGQFF. V gene TRBV5-4 combines with J gene TRBJ2-1; 14 bases map to TRBD2. The germline gives CDR1 SGHNT, CDR2 YYREEE (reference sequence). The V and J ends lost 3 bases and 12 bases, in that order; junction bases with no gene match: 5. The CDR3 extends over 14 amino acids.

The gene calls are TRBV19 and TRBJ1-1, with 7 bases aligning to TRBD1. Per the germline V gene, CDR1 is LNHDA and CDR2 is SQIVND (reference sequence). The CDR3 sequence is 12 residues long. V lost 6 bases to trimming and J lost 5 bases; unmatched junction nucleotides: 3. The CDR3 protein is CASSHRGTEAFF. CDR3 bases: TGTGCCAGTAGCCACAGGGGAACTGAAGCTTTCTTT.

The V and J genes are TRBV30 and TRBJ1-3; D is ambiguous. V lost 4 bases to trimming and J lost 2 bases, with 15 bases between them. The germline V gene has CDR1 GTSNPN and CDR2 SVGIG (reference sequence). This CDR3 region has 15 residues. This chain's CDR3 is CAWTGVRGTGNTIYF. As DNA, the CDR3 is TGTGCCTGGACCGGAGTGAGAGGGACTGGAAACACCATATATTTT.

The chain is built from TRBV12-5 and TRBJ2-5; D is possibly TRBD2 (7 bases). Looked up from germline, CDR1 is LGHNT and CDR2 is FRNRAP. The CDR3 is made up of 14 amino acids. V lost 0 bases and J lost 4, with 9 bases in between. The CDR3 sequence is CASGLVGGGETQYF. In DNA, the CDR3 is TGTGCTAGTGGTTTGGTGGGAGGGGGAGAGACCCAGTACTTC.

V gene TRBV12-5 combines with J gene TRBJ2-6, with 8 bases that match TRBD1. Germline-derived CDR1 and CDR2 are LGHNT and FRNRAP. Trimming cost V 4 bases and J 0 bases; bases outside gene matches: 2. This CDR3 has 16 residues. The CDR3 nucleotides are TGTGCTAGTGGTTACGGACAGGGCTCTGGGGCCAACGTCCTGACTTTC. The encoded protein is CASGYGQGSGANVLTF. Supplemented by reference TRBV12-5 and TRBJ2-6, the full variable domain reads DARVTQTPRHKVTEMGQEVTMRCQPILGHNTVFWYRQTMMQGLELLAYFRNRAPLDDSGMPKDRFSAEMPDATLATLKIQPSEPRDSAVYFCASGYGQGSGANVLTFGAGSRLTVL.

The rearrangement joins TRBV12-3 or TRBV12-4 to TRBJ1-2; 7 bases line up with TRBD1. The CDR3 totals 12 residues. J was trimmed by 13 bases and V by 6 bases; bases with no gene match: 11. CDR3 region: CASSPRTGVRTF. Here the CDR3 DNA reads TGTGCCAGCAGCCCCAGAACAGGGGTGCGCACCTTC.

This chain links TRBV28 with TRBJ2-7, with TRBD2 matching 14 bases. Germline CDR1 reads MDHEN; CDR2 reads SYDVKM. The CDR3 runs 15 residues. Unmatched junction bases numbered 4, after V lost 6 bases and J lost 3 bases. The CDR3 sequence: CASRTGTSGGYEQYF. The CDR3 DNA sequence: TGTGCCAGCAGGACCGGGACTAGCGGGGGCTACGAGCAGTACTTC.

The V and J genes are TRBV28 and TRBJ2-5; TRBD2 agrees at 8 bases. The germline gives CDR1 MDHEN, CDR2 SYDVKM. This CDR3 is 16 amino acids long. Trimming cost V 4 bases and J 0 bases; bases outside gene matches: 7. CDR3: CASSSGTSAYQETQYF. DNA for the CDR3: TGTGCCAGCAGTTCCGGGACTAGTGCGTACCAAGAGACCCAGTACTTC.

At least ten counts were recorded for this clone. The chain recombines TRBV18 with TRBJ2-2; the D gene is possibly TRBD1 (8 bases). Trimming stripped 6 bases from V and 2 bases from J, with 19 bases between. Germline assignment: CDR1 KGHSH and CDR2 LQKENI. The CDR3 is made up of 17 amino acids. Here the CDR3 reads CASSPRQGRGNTGELFF. The CDR3 DNA follows: TGTGCCAGCTCCCCGAGACAGGGGAGGGGAAACACCGGGGAGCTGTTTTTT.

The gene calls are TRBV10-3 and TRBJ2-3, with 10 nucleotides matching TRBD2. Trimming at V came to 10 bases and at J to 0 bases, leaving 4 bases not matched to a gene. The germline V gene has CDR1 ENHRY and CDR2 SYGVKD. This CDR3 region has 14 residues. CDR3 residues: CATETSGSTDTQYF. The CDR3 coding sequence is TGTGCCACCGAGACTAGCGGGAGCACAGATACGCAGTATTTT.

The V gene is TRBV3-1 (or the pseudogene TRBV3-2), the J gene TRBJ2-7; 12 bases map to TRBD1. The V gene end was trimmed by 4 bases and the J gene end by 7 bases; junction bases not matched to a gene: 8. This CDR3 contains 15 residues. Germline V CDR1 and CDR2: LGHDT, YNNKEL (reference sequence). CDR3 amino acids: CASSPGTGGEGEQYF. In DNA, the CDR3 is TGTGCCAGCAGCCCCGGGACAGGGGGCGAAGGGGAGCAGTACTTC.

The chain has TRBV5-1 and TRBJ2-7; no clear D gene. The CDR3 has 14 amino acids. From germline, CDR1 is SGHRS and CDR2 YFSETQ. The V end lost 0 bases, the J end lost 0 bases, and 7 bases lay between the germline ends. The chain's CDR3 is CASSLDPSSYEQYF. Here the CDR3 DNA reads TGCGCCAGCAGCTTGGATCCTAGCTCCTACGAGCAGTACTTC.

The chain carries TRBV24-1 and TRBJ2-5; 13 nucleotides align to TRBD2. The V and J ends lost 4 bases and 0 bases, in that order; junction bases with no gene match: 7. Germline CDR1 is KGHDR and CDR2 is SFDVKD. The CDR3 totals 18 residues. CDR3: CATSEPTGTSGDQETQYF. CDR3 DNA sequence: TGTGCCACCAGTGAACCAACTGGGACTAGCGGGGACCAAGAGACCCAGTACTTC.

CDR3 nucleotide sequence: TGTGCCAGCAGCCAAACACTAGCGAATGAGCAGTTCTTC. As protein: CASSQTLANEQFF. This chain uses TRBV3-1 (or the pseudogene TRBV3-2) with TRBJ2-1, with TRBD2 identical over 7 bases. In germline, CDR1 is LGHDT, CDR2 YNNKEL (reference sequence). This CDR3 is built from 13 residues. V was clipped by 2 bases and J by 7 bases; unmatched bases: 2.

The chain uses TRBV6-4 and TRBJ1-6, with 7 bases aligning to TRBD1. The CDR3 contains 19 residues. The J segment lost 0 bases and the V segment lost 4 bases, leaving 12 bases of the junction unmatched. Germline V gene lookup returns CDR1 MRHNA and CDR2 SNTAGT. CDR3 coding DNA: TGTGCCAGCAGTGCTCCCGGAACAGGGGAGAGCTCCTATAATTCACCCCTCCACTTT. Translation: CASSAPGTGESSYNSPLHF.

The chain employs TRBV2 and TRBJ1-4; maybe TRBD1 (5 bases). Germline CDR1 is SNHLY and CDR2 is FYNNEI. This CDR3 is built from 15 residues. Trimming removed 6 bases from V and 5 bases from J, with 16 bases in between. The CDR3 DNA reads TGTGCCAGCAGAGTCCTGGGACTAACGAATGAAAAACTGTTTTTT. Translating gives CASRVLGLTNEKLFF.

The rearrangement uses TRBV5-4 and TRBJ2-5; D call uncertain. CDR3 length: 13 residues. V was cut by 1 base and J by 4 bases, with 8 bases left in between. Germline assignment: CDR1 SGHNT and CDR2 YYREEE (reference sequence). The CDR3 DNA reads TGTGCCAGCAGCTTGTCCCTAGGAGAGACCCAGTACTTC. Encoded protein: CASSLSLGETQYF. Filled out from reference TRBV5-4 and TRBJ2-5, the complete variable domain reads ETGVTQSPTHLIKTRGQQVTLRCSSQSGHNTVSWYQQALGQGPQFIFQYYREEENGRGNFPPRFSGLQFPNYSSELNVNALELDDSALYLCASSLSLGETQYFGPGTRLLVL.

J is TRBJ1-2 and V is TRBV12-3 or TRBV12-4; D ambiguous. The CDR3 has 13 residues. V was shortened by 6 bases and J by 0 bases, with 8 bases between the two germline ends. CDR3 in amino acids: CASSVLANYGYTF. CDR3 sequence (DNA): TGTGCCAGCAGCGTACTAGCTAACTATGGCTACACCTTC.

This clone was observed once. The chain couples TRBV13 to TRBJ2-5, with 10 bases lining up with TRBD1. The V and J ends lost 4 bases and 5 bases, in that order; junction bases with no gene match: 4. From germline, CDR1 is PRHDT and CDR2 FYEKMQ (reference sequence). This CDR3 comprises 14 residues. In DNA, the CDR3 is TGTGCCAGCAGCTCAGAGGGACAGGGGGAGACCCAGTACTTC. Its protein is CASSSEGQGETQYF. Using reference TRBV13 and TRBJ2-5 for the parts outside the CDR3, the full variable domain is AAGVIQSPRHLIKEKRETATLKCYPIPRHDTVYWYQQGPGQDPQFLISFYEKMQSDKGSIPDRFSAQQFSDYHSELNMSSLELGDSALYFCASSSEGQGETQYFGPGTRLLVL.

This clone showed up just once. This chain links TRBV13 with TRBJ1-2; 7 bases are a match to TRBD1. The CDR3 has 14 residues. V lost 4 bases, J lost 4 bases, and 6 bases stayed unmatched. The V gene's germline CDR1 is PRHDT and CDR2 FYEKMQ (reference sequence). Here the CDR3 DNA reads TGTGCCAGCAGCTCTACAGGGGTAGGCTATGGCTACACCTTC. Residues: CASSSTGVGYGYTF.

V and J are TRBV28 and TRBJ2-5; 7 bases fit TRBD2. Germline CDR1 and CDR2: MDHEN and SYDVKM. V was clipped by 4 bases and J by 2 bases; unmatched bases: 7. The CDR3 covers 15 residues. The CDR3 bases are TGTGCCAGCAGTTCCGCGGGGGAGGGACAAGAGACCCAGTACTTC. Translating it yields CASSSAGEGQETQYF.

Of note for this clone: This likely reflects a read error, since a far larger clone is one base away. The chain couples TRBV12-3 or TRBV12-4 to TRBJ2-2; TRBD1 matches at 7 bases. Losses at the gene ends were 7 bases for V and 3 bases for J; bases not matched to a gene: 2. This CDR3 comprises 13 residues. CDR3 amino acids: CASNTGDTGELFF. Written as DNA, the CDR3 is TGTGCCAGCAATACAGGGGACACCGGGGAGCTGTTTTTT.

The chain uses TRBV28 and TRBJ2-7; D is possibly TRBD1 (5 bases). This CDR3 contains 13 residues. Germline V gene sequence: CDR1 MDHEN, CDR2 SYDVKM. Trimming stripped 7 bases from V and 1 base from J, with 11 bases between. CDR3 nucleotide sequence: TGTGCCAGCAACTTGGGGCAGTCCTACGAGCAGTACTTC. This codes for CASNLGQSYEQYF.

The V and J genes are TRBV30 and TRBJ1-6; D gene uncertain. The CDR3 has 15 amino acids. The V end was cut by 1 base, the J end by 7 bases, with 14 bases between. Per germline, CDR1 GTSNPN and CDR2 SVGIG (reference sequence). CDR3 in amino acids: CAWSAGVEANSPLHF. The CDR3 nucleotides read TGTGCCTGGAGTGCCGGGGTAGAGGCCAATTCACCCCTCCACTTT.

The chain couples TRBV7-9 to TRBJ2-7, with no clear D. V dropped 4 bases and J dropped 2 bases, with 18 bases sitting between them. The length of the CDR3 is 16 residues. CDR1 and CDR2 (germline): SEHNR, FQNEAQ (reference sequence). The CDR3 sequence is CASSSNRGARPYEQYF. CDR3 in DNA: TGTGCCAGCAGCTCTAATCGAGGAGCGCGACCCTACGAGCAGTACTTC.

The rearrangement uses TRBV5-5 and TRBJ1-5; possible D gene TRBD1, 6 bases. Germline V gene lookup returns CDR1 SGHKS and CDR2 YYEKEE (reference sequence). This CDR3 spans 15 amino acids. V was trimmed by 3 bases and J by 6 bases, leaving 16 bases between them. The CDR3 bases are TGTGCCAGCAGCTCGAACTGGGACATCGGTCAGCCCCAGCATTTT. Its translation is CASSSNWDIGQPQHF.

The V and J genes are TRBV19 and TRBJ1-2; 9 nucleotides agree with TRBD1. V lost 7 bases, J lost 4 bases, and 4 bases stayed unmatched. Germline-derived CDR1 and CDR2 are LNHDA and SQIVND (reference sequence). The CDR3 contains 13 residues. The CDR3 loop is CASIGDRAYGYTF. CDR3 nucleotides: TGTGCCAGTATCGGGGACAGGGCCTATGGCTACACCTTC.

The V gene is TRBV11-2, the J gene TRBJ2-7; weak D call: TRBD2 (6 bases). This CDR3 region has 15 residues. Germline V CDR1 and CDR2: SGHAT, FQNNGV. V shed 0 bases and J shed 4 bases, with 13 bases lying between them. In nucleotides, the CDR3 is TGTGCCAGCAGCTTAGAGGGGACGGGGGTTTACGAGCAGTACTTC. Its protein is CASSLEGTGVYEQYF.

V gene TRBV9 combines with J gene TRBJ1-5; 9 bases fit TRBD1. The V gene's germline CDR1 is SGDLS and CDR2 YYNGEE. The CDR3 contains 16 residues. V shed 3 bases and J 0 bases; nucleotides not matched to a gene: 4. CDR3 in DNA: TGTGCCAGCAGCGGGGGGACAGGGTATAGCAATCAGCCCCAGCATTTT. It encodes CASSGGTGYSNQPQHF.

V is TRBV20-1 and J is TRBJ2-7, with a weak D call TRBD1 (5 bases). The CDR3 runs 13 residues. Trimming removed 3 bases from V and 3 bases from J, with 12 bases in between. Germline CDR1 DFQATT, CDR2 SNEGSKA (reference sequence). In nucleotides, the CDR3 is TGCAGTGCTAGTCCAGGGCCCGACTACGAGCAGTACTTC. Translating gives CSASPGPDYEQYF.

DNA for the CDR3: TGTGCCAGTAGTATAAGTCTAGTGTGGTACGAGCAGTACTTC. This codes for CASSISLVWYEQYF. The chain joins TRBV19 to TRBJ2-7; D is uncertain. This CDR3 comprises 14 residues. V lost 2 bases and J lost 4, with 12 bases in between. In germline, CDR1 is LNHDA, CDR2 SQIVND (reference sequence).

A word on this clone: Other nucleotide sequences from this sample produce the same CDR3. The chain couples TRBV7-9 to TRBJ2-7; D perhaps matches TRBD1 (5 bases). V was shortened by 2 bases and J by 4 bases, with 6 bases between the two germline ends. Germline V gives CDR1 SEHNR, CDR2 FQNEAQ (reference sequence). CDR3 length: 12 amino acids. The CDR3: CASSLSGYEQYF. The CDR3 nucleotides are TGTGCCAGCAGCTTATCAGGGTACGAGCAGTACTTC.